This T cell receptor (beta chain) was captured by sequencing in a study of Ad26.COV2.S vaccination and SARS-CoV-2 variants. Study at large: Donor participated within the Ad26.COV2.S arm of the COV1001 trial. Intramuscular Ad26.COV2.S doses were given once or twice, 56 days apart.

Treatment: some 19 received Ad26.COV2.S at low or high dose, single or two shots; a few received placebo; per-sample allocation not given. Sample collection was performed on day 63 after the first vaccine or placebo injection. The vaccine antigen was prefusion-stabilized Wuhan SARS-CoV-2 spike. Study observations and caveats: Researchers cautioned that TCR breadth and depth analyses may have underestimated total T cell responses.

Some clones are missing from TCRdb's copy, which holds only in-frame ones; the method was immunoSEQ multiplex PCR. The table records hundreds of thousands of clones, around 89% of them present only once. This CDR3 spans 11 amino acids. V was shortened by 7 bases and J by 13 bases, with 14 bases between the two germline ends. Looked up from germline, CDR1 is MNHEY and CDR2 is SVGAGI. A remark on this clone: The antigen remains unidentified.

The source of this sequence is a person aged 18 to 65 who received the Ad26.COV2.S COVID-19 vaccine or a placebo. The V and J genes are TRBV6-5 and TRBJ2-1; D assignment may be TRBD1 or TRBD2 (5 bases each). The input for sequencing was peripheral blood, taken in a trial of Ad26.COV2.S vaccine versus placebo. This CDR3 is CASKDRDRQFF. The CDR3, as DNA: TGTGCCAGCAAAGACCGGGACCGACAGTTCTTC.